This T cell receptor (beta chain) is drawn from a study of blood T cell repertoires in COVID-19. Study summary: Samples came from the United States, Italy and Spain, spanning acute and convalescent COVID-19. From T cells, B-cell-depleted T cells, or PBMCs came the material, which was cDNA or gDNA.

Trimming took off 3 bases at V and 1 base at J, with 9 bases between the two ends. Germline assignment: CDR1 LNHDA and CDR2 SQIVND (reference sequence). The CDR3 is made up of 14 amino acids. Profiled with immunoSEQ multiplex PCR; TCRdb holds only in-frame clones, not every one. The sample shows about 70,000 clones, about 85% of them seen only once. The source material was peripheral blood. The source of this sequence is a man at least 80 years old with acute or convalescent COVID-19. The chain couples TRBV19 to TRBJ1-1; possible D gene TRBD1, 5 bases. CDR3: CASSIGHKNTEAFF. The DNA of the CDR3 is TGTGCCAGTAGTATTGGACATAAGAACACTGAAGCTTTCTTT.